Listed below are T cell receptor beta chains from one sample, sequenced in a study of cytomegalovirus exposure and HLA in healthy donors. Here immunoSEQ multiplex PCR was the method, and the copy in TCRdb shows in-frame clones only, minus some. This sample yields about 78,000 clones, of which roughly 72% are seen a single time; 8.5% to 14% belongs to the top ten. The sequencing sample was made of PBMCs. These receptors were obtained from a woman aged 40 to 55 in good health and CMV-seropositive. Each CDR3 is given with its conserved first and last residue. D genes are given only for firm matches.

J gene: TRBJ2-7
D gene: NA
V gene: TRBV15
CDR3 protein: CATSRDPYEQYF

J gene: TRBJ1-2
D gene: NA
V gene: TRBV5-6
CDR3 protein: CASSLERVNYGYTF

J gene: TRBJ2-2
D gene: NA
V gene: TRBV5-1
CDR3 protein: CASSFLALVSTGELFF

J gene: TRBJ1-2
D gene: TRBD1
V gene: TRBV15
CDR3 protein: CATSSTTGLGGYTF

J gene: TRBJ1-1
D gene: TRBD1
V gene: TRBV5-1
CDR3 protein: CASSFTTGYEAFF

J gene: TRBJ1-5
D gene: NA
V gene: TRBV30
CDR3 protein: CAWSRGRAQPQHF

J gene: TRBJ2-7
D gene: NA
V gene: TRBV14
CDR3 protein: CASSQDPGGVIVSEQYF

J gene: TRBJ2-7
D gene: TRBD1
V gene: TRBV10-3
CDR3 protein: CAISERQGVAYEQYF

J gene: TRBJ1-5
D gene: TRBD1
V gene: TRBV2
CDR3 protein: CASGHEETGVQPQHF

J gene: TRBJ2-3
D gene: NA
V gene: TRBV2
CDR3 protein: CASKRVIGTDTQYF

J gene: TRBJ1-1
D gene: TRBD1
V gene: TRBV7-9
CDR3 protein: CASSLAGRLGGPEAFF

J gene: TRBJ1-3
D gene: NA
V gene: TRBV6-5
CDR3 protein: CASSQQSRGSNTIYF

J gene: TRBJ1-5
D gene: NA
V gene: TRBV7-8
CDR3 protein: CASSQGLYTYSNQPQHF

J gene: TRBJ1-5
D gene: NA
V gene: TRBV9
CDR3 protein: CASSGSFGVYQPQHF

J gene: TRBJ1-2
D gene: NA
V gene: TRBV5-4
CDR3 protein: CASSSYGGGDYGYTF

J gene: TRBJ2-7
D gene: TRBD1
V gene: TRBV6-5
CDR3 protein: CASSYSGTAGYEQYF

J gene: TRBJ1-1
D gene: NA
V gene: TRBV4-2
CDR3 protein: CASSQRAQGESLNTEAFF

J gene: TRBJ1-5
D gene: NA
V gene: TRBV28
CDR3 protein: CATGMGGGWQPQHF

J gene: TRBJ2-7
D gene: TRBD1
V gene: TRBV7-2
CDR3 protein: CASSFGTGEYEQYF

J gene: TRBJ1-5
D gene: NA
V gene: TRBV5-1
CDR3 protein: CASRESGNQPQHF